This T cell receptor beta chain appears in the sequencing data of a study of T cell changes during pregnancy in multiple sclerosis. Germline CDR1 reads LGHNA; CDR2 reads YNFKEQ. The CDR3 loop spans 17 amino acids. With 4 bases clipped from V and 8 bases from J, the junction kept 13 bases outside the gene matches. Libraries were prepared by immunoSEQ multiplex PCR; TCRdb keeps only in-frame clonotypes and omits some of them. Of some 38,000 clones in the sample, 90% to 95% were seen once. V is TRBV4-2 and J is TRBJ2-2, with 10 bases identical to TRBD1. The sample in question was CD4+ T cells from peripheral blood mononuclear cells, obtained in the second trimester of pregnancy. This clonotype originated in a female donor in good health, enrolled as a control in a pregnancy study. CDR3 sequence: CASSPTDRGLRWGELFF. The CDR3 DNA reads as TGTGCCAGCAGCCCCACAGACAGGGGGCTGAGGTGGGGGGAGCTGTTTTTT.